The present T cell receptor (beta chain) was sequenced within a study of blood T cell repertoires in COVID-19. About the research overall: Material from acute and convalescent COVID-19 was sourced from the United States, Italy and Spain. PBMCs, B-cell-depleted T cells, or T cells provided the cDNA or gDNA that made up the material.

Per the authors' pipeline: Amplification from reference gene primers served as the basis for estimated nucleated cell counts. Sequencing used immunoSEQ multiplex PCR; TCRdb keeps in-frame clones, though not all of them. That table furnishes V, J and clone size, whereas the DNA furnished D and trimming. The sample yields just over 650,000 clones, 75% to 90% seen once. The CDR3 sequence is 12 residues long. Trimming removed 6 bases from V and 4 bases from J, with 7 bases in between. This TCR was sampled from a young woman with acute or convalescent COVID-19. Source material: peripheral blood. J is TRBJ1-5 and V is TRBV12-3 or TRBV12-4; D is unclear. The CDR3 loop is CASSLMNQPQHF. As DNA, the CDR3 is TGTGCCAGCAGCCTTATGAATCAGCCCCAGCATTTT.